A single sample is the source of the 26 T cell receptor beta chains below, sequenced in a study of blood T cell repertoires in COVID-19. Sequenced by immunoSEQ multiplex PCR; TCRdb stores in-frame clones only, minus some. The repertoire has more than 200,000 clones, around four fifths of them found once; the top ten carry roughly a tenth. Sample: peripheral blood. The receptors here all came from a woman older than 75 with COVID-19, enrolled during active disease.

The chain links TRBV7-8 to TRBJ1-2; D possibly corresponds to TRBD1 (6 bases). This CDR3 has 11 amino acids. CDR1 SGHVS and CDR2 FQNEAQ come from the germline V gene. The V end lost 2 bases, the J end lost 8 bases, and 6 bases lay between the germline ends. The CDR3 nucleotides read TGTGCCAGCAGCTTACAGGGGGGCTACACCTTC. This translates into CASSLQGGYTF. Using reference TRBV7-8 and TRBJ1-2 for the parts outside the CDR3, the full variable domain is GAGVSQSPRYKVAKRGQDVALRCDPISGHVSLFWYQQALGQGPEFLTYFQNEAQLDKSGLPSDRFFAERPEGSVSTLKIQRTQQEDSAVYLCASSLQGGYTFGSGTRLTVV.

The chain recombines TRBV6-1 with TRBJ1-2; no clear D. The CDR3 runs to 15 residues. Germline V gives CDR1 MNHNS, CDR2 SASEGT. Trimming left V 2 bases short and J 2 bases short, with 12 bases between. The CDR3 nucleotides read TGTGCCAGCAGTGAATCCAGATACACCAACTATGGCTACACCTTC. It translates to CASSESRYTNYGYTF.

This chain uses TRBV7-2 with TRBJ2-1; D is perhaps TRBD2 (5 bases). Germline CDR1 is SGHTA and CDR2 is FQGNSA. Trimming shortened V by 6 bases and J by 6 bases, and 18 bases separated the two germline ends. This CDR3 is built from 15 residues. CDR3 sequence reads: CASSSIASTVNEQFF. Here the CDR3 DNA reads TGTGCCAGCAGTTCAATTGCTAGCACGGTCAATGAGCAGTTCTTC.

This clone was seen once. This rearrangement joins TRBV6-6 to TRBJ1-2, with 11 bases fitting TRBD1. Germline CDR1 MNHNY, CDR2 SVGAGI (reference sequence). V gave up 6 bases and J gave up 7 bases; unmatched junction bases: 10. The CDR3 is 15 amino acids. CDR3 bases: TGTGCCAGCAGAGAAAGTAAGGGACAGGGGGTTGGCTACACCTTC. Its protein product is CASRESKGQGVGYTF.

The chain links TRBV4-2 to TRBJ1-4; 8 nucleotides align to TRBD1. The germline CDR1 and CDR2 sequences are LGHNA and YNFKEQ. The length of the CDR3 is 15 residues. Trimming cost V 4 bases and J 6 bases; bases outside gene matches: 7. The chain's CDR3 is CASSRPTGVDEKLFF. The CDR3 DNA sequence: TGTGCCAGCAGCCGACCGACAGGGGTGGATGAAAAACTGTTTTTT.

The gene calls are TRBV30 and TRBJ2-2, with a tentative D call TRBD2 (6 bases). Germline lookup yields CDR1 GTSNPN and CDR2 SVGIG (reference sequence). The V gene lost 1 base and the J gene lost 2 bases, with 8 bases spanning the gap. The CDR3 has 14 residues. CDR3 coding DNA: TGTGCCTGGAGTGCCGGGACTAACACCGGGGAGCTGTTTTTT. Residues: CAWSAGTNTGELFF.

This clone was observed a single time. The chain couples TRBV9 to TRBJ2-2; 9 bases align to TRBD1. The CDR3 runs 15 residues. CDR1 and CDR2 from the germline V gene are SGDLS and YYNGEE. The V and J ends lost 0 bases and 5 bases, in that order; junction bases with no gene match: 2. The CDR3 reads CASSVEGTGTGELFF. The CDR3 nucleotides read TGTGCCAGCAGCGTAGAAGGGACAGGGACCGGGGAGCTGTTTTTT.

The V call is TRBV19, the J call TRBJ2-1; unclear D gene. Per the germline V gene, CDR1 is LNHDA and CDR2 is SQIVND (reference sequence). Trimming took 7 bases from V and 4 from J, leaving 20 bases between them. The CDR3 contains 16 residues. Written as DNA, the CDR3 is TGTGCCAGTACCCCCGTCTTCACTAACTCTTACAATGAGCAGTTCTTC. Its protein product is CASTPVFTNSYNEQFF.

The chain carries TRBV30 and TRBJ2-3, with 12 bases matching TRBD2. The J segment lost 4 bases and the V segment lost 0 bases, leaving 11 bases of the junction unmatched. This CDR3 has 18 residues. The germline CDR1 and CDR2 sequences are GTSNPN and SVGIG (reference sequence). CDR3 sequence: CAWSVRTSGGPKADTQYF. For the CDR3, the DNA is TGTGCCTGGAGTGTACGAACTAGCGGGGGGCCTAAGGCAGATACGCAGTATTTT.

The chain carries TRBV4-2 and TRBJ2-4, with 11 bases identical to TRBD2. The CDR3 runs to 19 residues. In germline, CDR1 is LGHNA, CDR2 YNFKEQ. Trimming removed 0 bases from V and 1 base from J; junction bases left unmatched: 8. The CDR3 DNA follows: TGTGCCAGCAGCCAAGATAGCGGGGGGGCCGATGGGGCCAAAAACATTCAGTACTTC. As protein: CASSQDSGGADGAKNIQYF.

The chain uses TRBV5-1 and TRBJ1-5; 11 bases align to TRBD1. V shed 0 bases and J 0 bases; nucleotides not matched to a gene: 5. There are 18 residues in the CDR3. The germline CDR1 and CDR2 sequences are SGHRS and YFSETQ. The CDR3 here is CASSLGDRGDYSNQPQHF. The CDR3 DNA sequence: TGCGCCAGCAGCTTGGGGGACAGGGGGGACTATAGCAATCAGCCCCAGCATTTT.

This clone was picked up one time. This chain links TRBV18 with TRBJ1-2; a possible D gene is TRBD1 (6 bases). Trimming cost V 6 bases and J 8 bases, with 10 bases left between them. CDR3 length equals 11 residues. Germline loops: CDR1 KGHSH, CDR2 LQKENI. The CDR3, as DNA: TGTGCCAGCTCGACAGGTACCGGCTACACCTTC. Its protein is CASSTGTGYTF.

The rearrangement links TRBV6-4 to TRBJ2-2; 7 bases map to TRBD2. Germline trimming cut 6 bases from V and 3 bases from J; bases unmatched to any gene: 10. Looked up from germline, CDR1 is MRHNA and CDR2 is SNTAGT. The CDR3 loop spans 16 amino acids. CDR3 region: CASRPLGGTDTGELFF. The CDR3 DNA reads TGTGCCAGCAGACCCTTGGGGGGGACGGACACCGGGGAGCTGTTTTTT.

V gene TRBV3-1 (or the pseudogene TRBV3-2) combines with J gene TRBJ1-4; maybe TRBD1 (6 bases). Germline V gene lookup returns CDR1 LGHDT and CDR2 YNNKEL (reference sequence). The CDR3 spans 14 residues. The V end was cut by 8 bases, the J end by 2 bases, with 12 bases between. Here the CDR3 reads CASLDTGTNEKLFF. The CDR3 nucleotides are TGTGCCAGCTTGGACACAGGGACTAATGAAAAACTGTTTTTT.

Comment on this clone: A junction boundary mismatches the germline segment, possibly from a read error. The chain recombines TRBV10-3 with TRBJ1-4, with a possible D match to TRBD1 (5 bases). This CDR3 region has 16 residues. Germline values: CDR1 ENHRY, CDR2 SYGVKD. The CDR3 spells CAISESLAGTIEKLFF. DNA of the CDR3: TGTGCCATCAGTGAGTCGCTAGCAGGGACTATTGAAAAACTGTTTTTT.

J is TRBJ1-6 and V is TRBV5-1; D remains ambiguous. Germline CDR1 SGHRS, CDR2 YFSETQ. The ends were cut back, 4 bases at V and 5 bases at J, with 13 bases in the middle. This CDR3 comprises 15 residues. CDR3: CASSPRTGNNSPLHF. The CDR3 nucleotides read TGCGCCAGCAGCCCAAGGACGGGAAATAATTCACCCCTCCACTTT.

This clone occurred once. The chain carries TRBV5-1 and TRBJ2-3, with 10 bases aligning to TRBD1. CDR1 and CDR2 (germline): SGHRS, YFSETQ. This CDR3 region has 17 residues. The ends lost 4 bases at V and 4 bases at J; junction bases unmatched: 12. CDR3 DNA: TGCGCCAGCAGCCCTGTCCCGGGACAGGGGAGTTCAGATACGCAGTATTTT. Protein product: CASSPVPGQGSSDTQYF.

The V and J genes are TRBV15 and TRBJ1-5; D perhaps matches TRBD1 (6 bases). Trimming cost V 3 bases and J 3 bases, with 15 bases left between them. Germline CDR1 is LNHNV and CDR2 is YYDKDF (reference sequence). The CDR3 length is 16 residues. The CDR3 sequence is CATSSRITGSNQPQHF. The CDR3 nucleotides are TGTGCCACCAGCAGCCGTATAACAGGGTCCAATCAGCCCCAGCATTTT.

The chain couples TRBV5-4 to TRBJ2-7; 13 bases fit TRBD2. Per the germline V gene, CDR1 is SGHNT and CDR2 is YYREEE (reference sequence). The CDR3 loop spans 15 amino acids. V was pared by 4 bases and J by 2 bases, with 3 bases of the junction left unmatched. CDR3 sequence reads: CASSLTSGGAYEQYF. CDR3 in DNA: TGTGCCAGCAGCCTAACTAGCGGGGGGGCCTACGAGCAGTACTTC. The whole variable domain, filled in from reference TRBV5-4 and TRBJ2-7, reads ETGVTQSPTHLIKTRGQQVTLRCSSQSGHNTVSWYQQALGQGPQFIFQYYREEENGRGNFPPRFSGLQFPNYSSELNVNALELDDSALYLCASSLTSGGAYEQYFGPGTRLTVT.

This chain joins TRBV28 and TRBJ2-1; D may be TRBD1 (6 bases). The V end was cut by 3 bases, the J end by 3 bases, with 9 bases between. The CDR3 contains 14 residues. Germline CDR1 is MDHEN and CDR2 is SYDVKM. Here the CDR3 DNA reads TGTGCCAGCAGTTTTCCCAGGGGCTACAATGAGCAGTTCTTC. Amino acid sequence: CASSFPRGYNEQFF. Full variable domain (missing parts from reference TRBV28 and TRBJ2-1): DVKVTQSSRYLVKRTGEKVFLECVQDMDHENMFWYRQDPGLGLRLIYFSYDVKMKEKGDIPEGYSVSREKKERFSLILESASTNQTSMYLCASSFPRGYNEQFFGPGTRLTVL.

V is TRBV5-1 and J is TRBJ2-5, with TRBD1 as a possible D gene (5 bases). The CDR3 is 15 residues long. Trimming cost V 4 bases and J 4 bases, with 17 bases left between them. Germline V gene data show CDR1 as SGHRS and CDR2 as YFSETQ. In nucleotides, the CDR3 is TGCGCCAGCAGCCCGGAGCCTTGGACATCAGAGACCCAGTACTTC. It encodes CASSPEPWTSETQYF. The whole variable domain, remainder taken from reference TRBV5-1 and TRBJ2-5, is KAGVTQTPRYLIKTRGQQVTLSCSPISGHRSVSWYQQTPGQGLQFLFEYFSETQRNKGNFPGRFSGRQFSNSRSEMNVSTLELGDSALYLCASSPEPWTSETQYFGPGTRLLVL.

The rearrangement uses TRBV7-7 and TRBJ2-1; the match to TRBD2 covers 11 bases. The CDR3 runs 16 residues. Germline trimming cut 5 bases from V and 7 bases from J; bases unmatched to any gene: 10. Germline V lookup: CDR1 SSHAT, CDR2 FNYEAQ (reference sequence). In DNA, the CDR3 is TGTGCCAGCAGCAAACTCACTAGCGGGGGTTCTAATGAGCAGTTCTTC. Its translation is CASSKLTSGGSNEQFF.

The chain couples TRBV2 to TRBJ2-7; weak D call: TRBD1 (6 bases). Germline values: CDR1 SNHLY, CDR2 FYNNEI. This CDR3 is 13 amino acids long. The V end was cut by 8 bases, the J end by 1 base, with 12 bases between. The CDR3 reads CASGQGHSYEQYF. The CDR3 DNA is TGTGCCAGCGGTCAGGGGCATTCCTACGAGCAGTACTTC.

This chain joins TRBV10-3 and TRBJ1-5; D uncertain. Germline CDR1 and CDR2: ENHRY and SYGVKD. V lost 0 bases to trimming and J lost 4 bases, with 4 bases between them. The CDR3 covers 13 residues. The CDR3 sequence: CAISESRNQPQHF. DNA for the CDR3: TGTGCCATCAGTGAGTCGCGGAATCAGCCCCAGCATTTT.

Only one count was recorded for this clone. J is TRBJ2-3 and V is TRBV6-2 or TRBV6-3; 8 bases map to TRBD2. J was trimmed by 3 bases and V by 6 bases; bases with no gene match: 8. Germline CDR1 MNHEY, CDR2 SVGEGT. The CDR3 extends over 15 amino acids. The CDR3 protein is CASSPGLVRTDTQYF. The CDR3 DNA is TGTGCCAGCAGCCCGGGACTAGTGCGGACAGATACGCAGTATTTT.

The chain employs TRBV5-6 and TRBJ1-1; D might be TRBD1 (6 bases). The germline V and J ends were trimmed by 4 bases and 0 bases, with 13 bases remaining between them. Germline V gene data show CDR1 as SGHDT and CDR2 as YYEEEE. The CDR3 spans 15 residues. The CDR3 is CASSTRQAMNTEAFF. The CDR3 DNA sequence: TGTGCCAGCAGCACGAGACAGGCCATGAACACTGAAGCTTTCTTT.